This TCR beta chain was obtained from a study of blood T cell repertoires in COVID-19. Across the whole study: The cDNA or gDNA used as material had been derived from T cells, B-cell-depleted T cells, or PBMCs.

Germline V gene lookup returns CDR1 MNHNS and CDR2 SASEGT. V lost 2 bases to trimming and J lost 11 bases; unmatched junction nucleotides: 7. CDR3 length equals 13 residues. Authors' processing steps: Amplifying reference gene primers gave estimates of nucleated cell counts. Only in-frame clones appear in the TCRdb table, and some are missing; sequencing was by immunoSEQ multiplex PCR. That table is the source of V, J and clone size, and D and trimming were worked out from the DNA. The sample holds under 200,000 clones, 70% to 90% seen once. The material sequenced was peripheral blood. The V gene is TRBV6-1, the J gene TRBJ1-2; 8 nucleotides align to TRBD1. This clonotype originated in a man aged 60 to 69 with active or convalescent COVID-19. As DNA, the CDR3 is TGTGCCAGCAGTGAAAGACAGGGGCATGTGTACACCTTC. Protein sequence: CASSERQGHVYTF.